The next 17 T cell receptor beta chains were all read from a single sample in a study of PD-1 blockade in classical Hodgkin lymphoma. Repertoires were generated with immunoSEQ multiplex PCR, while TCRdb's copy carries only in-frame clones and drops some. The data contain about 150,000 clones, less than 80% of them singletons. Patients all relapsed after autologous stem cell transplantation, and there was variation in brentuximab vedotin exposure. Sequenced material: peripheral blood mononuclear cells (PBMCs), taken before the second cycle of nivolumab. The receptors derive from a human donor with classical Hodgkin lymphoma.

Only one count was recorded for this clone. The genes are TRBV12-2 and TRBJ1-5; the table's D call of TRBD1 was not tested on the DNA. TRBV12-2 is a pseudogene locus. The CDR3 consists of 16 residues. In nucleotides, the CDR3 is TGTGCAAGTCGCTTAGTGAGGACAGTTAGCAATCAGCCCCAGCATTTT. It specifies CASRLVRTVSNQPQHF.

V is TRBV6-5 and J is TRBJ2-2; D remains ambiguous. Per the germline V gene, CDR1 is MNHEY and CDR2 is SVGAGI. This CDR3 region has 13 residues. Deletions cut 2 bases from V and 5 bases from J, with 6 bases between. Written as DNA, the CDR3 is TGTGCCAGCAGTTACGGGCGAACCGGGGAGCTGTTTTTT. Encoded protein: CASSYGRTGELFF.

This rearrangement joins TRBV19 to TRBJ2-5; maybe TRBD2 (6 bases). Germline values: CDR1 LNHDA, CDR2 SQIVND (reference sequence). V was clipped by 4 bases and J by 5 bases, with 11 bases between them. The CDR3 is 13 residues long. CDR3 in amino acids: CASSRDSEETQYF. CDR3 coding DNA: TGTGCCAGTAGTAGGGACTCAGAGGAGACCCAGTACTTC.

The chain couples TRBV20-1 to TRBJ2-1, with D hard to call. Deletions cut 6 bases from V and 8 bases from J, with 11 bases between. Germline V CDR1 and CDR2: DFQATT, SNEGSKA (reference sequence). This CDR3 is 11 amino acids long. The CDR3 sequence is CSARPEHEQFF. In nucleotides, the CDR3 is TGCAGTGCGCGACCCGAGCATGAGCAGTTCTTC.

This clone showed up just once. The rearrangement joins TRBV19 to TRBJ2-3; D is unclear. Germline V gene sequence: CDR1 LNHDA, CDR2 SQIVND (reference sequence). CDR3 length equals 16 residues. V lost 1 base, J lost 0 bases, and 11 bases lay in between. The CDR3 DNA is TGTGCCAGTAGTATAGGGGTGGACCCTAGCACAGATACGCAGTATTTT. This sequence encodes CASSIGVDPSTDTQYF.

The rearrangement joins TRBV11-2 to TRBJ1-6; D unresolved. This CDR3 is built from 15 residues. The germline V gene encodes CDR1 SGHAT and CDR2 FQNNGV. V shed 0 bases and J shed 7 bases, with 10 bases lying between them. CDR3 sequence reads: CASSLEGLRNSPLHF. The CDR3 DNA is TGTGCCAGCAGCTTAGAAGGGCTACGGAATTCACCCCTCCACTTT.

V usage is TRBV6-5 and J usage is TRBJ2-5; 9 bases map to TRBD2. Germline-derived CDR1 and CDR2 are MNHEY and SVGAGI. V was clipped by 3 bases and J by 1 base; unmatched bases: 6. The length of the CDR3 is 16 residues. CDR3 nucleotides: TGTGCCAGCAGTTATTCTTCGACTAGCGGCCAAGAGACCCAGTACTTC. This encodes CASSYSSTSGQETQYF.

The CDR3 nucleotides read TGCGCCAGCAGCCAAGCGGACAGGGTAAGAGGAGGCTACACCTTC. Protein product: CASSQADRVRGGYTF. This sequence joins TRBV4-3 and TRBJ1-2, with TRBD1 identical over 8 bases. The V segment lost 1 base and the J segment 8 bases; nucleotides outside the gene matches: 9. CDR1 is LGHNA, CDR2 YSLEER, per germline. The CDR3 sequence is 15 residues long.

Comments on this clone: One end of the junction varies from germline; a read error may be responsible. The chain links TRBV5-6 to TRBJ2-5; maybe TRBD2 (6 bases). The CDR3 contains 13 residues. CDR1 and CDR2 from the germline V gene are SGHDT and YYEEEE. This CDR3 is CASSSGYGRGGHF. Written as DNA, the CDR3 is TGTGCCAGCAGCTCGGGCTACGGGCGGGGTGGTCACTTC.

In this sample, this clone turned up once. This chain uses TRBV6-5 with TRBJ2-5; D is ambiguous. V was pared by 6 bases and J by 9 bases, with 17 bases between. CDR1 and CDR2 from the germline V gene are MNHEY and SVGAGI. The CDR3 runs 13 residues. CDR3 DNA sequence: TGTGCCAGCAGACCAACAGCGCCTGGGGCCCAGTACTTC. Residues: CASRPTAPGAQYF.

This chain joins TRBV9 and TRBJ2-2; the D gene is possibly TRBD2 (6 bases). V was clipped by 4 bases and J by 5 bases, with 18 bases between them. The germline gives CDR1 SGDLS, CDR2 YYNGEE. The CDR3 length is 16 residues. The CDR3 DNA follows: TGTGCCAGCAGCCTGCGGGACTTCCGACTTACCGGGGAGCTGTTTTTT. It yields the protein CASSLRDFRLTGELFF.

V usage is TRBV25-1 and J usage is TRBJ1-1, with a possible D match to TRBD1 (6 bases). The V gene lost 6 bases and the J gene lost 1 base, with 12 bases spanning the gap. Looked up from germline, CDR1 is MGHDK and CDR2 is SYGVNS. CDR3 length: 14 amino acids. CDR3 sequence (DNA): TGTGCCAGCAGCCTCAGGGGAGGGAACACTGAAGCTTTCTTT. Protein sequence: CASSLRGGNTEAFF.

The chain carries TRBV7-2 and TRBJ1-2; D is ambiguous. With 5 bases removed from V and 2 bases from J, the gap between germline ends came to 6 bases. Germline V gene data show CDR1 as SGHTA and CDR2 as FQGNSA. The CDR3 covers 12 residues. CDR3 amino acids: CASSAANYGYTF. The CDR3 DNA is TGTGCCAGCAGCGCAGCGAACTATGGCTACACCTTC.

This clone showed up just a few times. The J gene is TRBJ1-2, the V gene TRBV19; D might be TRBD1 (5 bases). Looked up from germline, CDR1 is LNHDA and CDR2 is SQIVND (reference sequence). The CDR3 spans 14 residues. Trimming took 3 bases from V and 8 from J, leaving 16 bases between them. CDR3 amino acids: CASSIGIQGGGYTF. CDR3 bases: TGTGCCAGTAGTATCGGGATTCAGGGCGGGGGCTACACCTTC.

The rearrangement links TRBV25-1 to TRBJ2-3, with a possible D match to TRBD1 (6 bases). The CDR3 runs 14 residues. Between the trimmed V and J ends, which lost 6 bases and 4 bases, there was a span of 14 bases. CDR1 MGHDK and CDR2 SYGVNS come from the germline V gene. This chain's CDR3 is CASRKTGVSDTQYF. The CDR3 nucleotides read TGTGCCAGCAGGAAGACAGGTGTTTCAGATACGCAGTATTTT.

The chain is built from TRBV28 and TRBJ2-7, with D maybe TRBD2 (5 bases). The length of the CDR3 is 14 residues. The V gene lost 3 bases and the J gene lost 7 bases, with 16 bases spanning the gap. CDR1 MDHEN and CDR2 SYDVKM come from the germline V gene. The CDR3 DNA follows: TGTGCCAGCAGTTTTGATTGGGAAAGAGGGGAGCAGTACTTC. Protein product: CASSFDWERGEQYF.

The V gene is TRBV7-2, the J gene TRBJ1-2; unclear D gene. Trimming removed 0 bases from V and 4 bases from J, with 9 bases in between. The CDR3 has 14 residues. The germline V gene has CDR1 SGHTA and CDR2 FQGNSA. The CDR3 sequence is CASSLAEGSYGYTF. The CDR3, as DNA: TGTGCCAGCAGCTTAGCGGAGGGAAGCTATGGCTACACCTTC.